These 29 T cell receptor beta chains were all obtained from the same sample, sequenced in a study of T cells in tumors after PD-1 blockade. Method: immunoSEQ multiplex PCR; TCRdb's copy keeps in-frame clones and lacks some. The sample holds about 47,000 clones, more than 75% seen once. The input for sequencing was PBMCs, taken before anti-PD-1 treatment. The receptors were sampled from a human donor with basal cell carcinoma.

The CDR3 reads CASSPVTGSNTEAFF. CDR3 DNA sequence: TGTGCCAGCAGCCCCGTTACAGGGTCGAACACTGAAGCTTTCTTT. This chain joins TRBV7-2 and TRBJ1-1; TRBD1 might be the D (6 bases). Between the trimmed V and J ends, which lost 5 bases and 1 base, there was a span of 14 bases. Germline CDR1 and CDR2: SGHTA and FQGNSA. CDR3 length equals 15 residues.

This clone has a count of ten or more. V and J are TRBV24-1 and TRBJ2-3; 12 bases line up with TRBD1. The V gene's germline CDR1 is KGHDR and CDR2 SFDVKD. The CDR3 runs 16 residues. After removal of 6 bases from V and 5 bases from J, the junction contained 8 bases not matched to a gene. DNA of the CDR3: TGTGCCACCAGTAAGCCGGGGACAGGGGGCATAGATACGCAGTATTTT. Amino acid sequence: CATSKPGTGGIDTQYF.

The rearrangement uses TRBV18 and TRBJ2-4; D is uncertain. With 3 bases removed from V and 1 base from J, the gap between germline ends came to 7 bases. CDR1 and CDR2 from the germline V gene are KGHSH and LQKENI. CDR3 length equals 14 residues. The CDR3 DNA follows: TGTGCCAGCTCACCCCCAGGCGCCAAAAACATTCAGTACTTC. Protein sequence: CASSPPGAKNIQYF.

V is TRBV5-1 and J is TRBJ1-1; 7 nucleotides match TRBD1. Germline V CDR1 and CDR2: SGHRS, YFSETQ. The CDR3 has 14 residues. With 0 bases clipped from V and 5 bases from J, the junction kept 4 bases outside the gene matches. The CDR3 DNA reads TGCGCCAGCAGCTTGGAGACAGGGAGAACTGAAGCTTTCTTT. This translates into CASSLETGRTEAFF.

This chain uses TRBV4-2 with TRBJ1-1; D perhaps matches TRBD1 (5 bases). V was pared by 4 bases and J by 0 bases, with 12 bases between. The CDR3 is made up of 15 amino acids. Germline V gene sequence: CDR1 LGHNA, CDR2 YNFKEQ. The CDR3 nucleotides are TGTGCCAGCAGCCCAATCGGGGGATTGAACACTGAAGCTTTCTTT. Its translation is CASSPIGGLNTEAFF.

This clone showed up just once. The rearrangement uses TRBV6-1 and TRBJ2-3; D uncertain. Looked up from germline, CDR1 is MNHNS and CDR2 is SASEGT. This CDR3 spans 15 amino acids. Trimming removed 1 base from V and 4 bases from J, with 12 bases in between. The CDR3 protein is CASSEEYGFSDTQYF. In nucleotides, the CDR3 is TGTGCCAGCAGTGAAGAGTACGGATTTTCAGATACGCAGTATTTT.

The chain links TRBV6-1 to TRBJ1-5; no firm D call. Germline CDR1 MNHNS, CDR2 SASEGT. The V gene lost 1 base and the J gene lost 2 bases, with 15 bases spanning the gap. The CDR3 is made up of 17 amino acids. The CDR3, as DNA: TGTGCCAGCAGTGAAGTCGTAAAGGCGGGTGGCAATCAGCCCCAGCATTTT. It specifies CASSEVVKAGGNQPQHF.

The CDR3 region is CASSTGLEGNEQFF. The CDR3 nucleotides are TGTGCCAGCAGCACCGGACTAGAGGGCAATGAGCAGTTCTTC. The chain has TRBV7-2 and TRBJ2-1, with 7 bases matching TRBD2. The germline CDR1 and CDR2 sequences are SGHTA and FQGNSA. The CDR3 spans 14 residues. Losses at the gene ends were 5 bases for V and 6 bases for J; bases not matched to a gene: 7.

The chain joins TRBV2 to TRBJ2-5, with a weak D call TRBD1 (5 bases). The germline CDR1 and CDR2 sequences are SNHLY and FYNNEI. The CDR3 length is 15 residues. V lost 6 bases and J 1 base, leaving 15 bases between the germline ends. The DNA for the CDR3 is TGTGCCAGCAGCGTTATCCAGGGCTTCCAAGAGACCCAGTACTTC. Protein product: CASSVIQGFQETQYF.

The rearrangement joins TRBV30 to TRBJ1-1; D is unclear. Germline loops: CDR1 GTSNPN, CDR2 SVGIG (reference sequence). Trimming removed 5 bases at V and 1 base at J, with 5 bases between. CDR3 size: 11 residues. Here the CDR3 DNA reads TGTGCCTGGCACAGGAACACTGAAGCTTTCTTT. Translating gives CAWHRNTEAFF. The complete variable domain, with remaining parts taken from reference TRBV30 and TRBJ1-1, reads SQTIHQWPATLVQPVGSPLSLECTVEGTSNPNLYWYRQAAGRGLQLLFYSVGIGQISSEVPQNLSASRPQDRQFILSSKKLLLSDSGFYLCAWHRNTEAFFGQGTRLTVV.

The chain employs TRBV2 and TRBJ1-3, with a tentative D call TRBD1 (5 bases). V lost 6 bases and J lost 2, with 17 bases in between. The germline CDR1 and CDR2 sequences are SNHLY and FYNNEI. The CDR3 totals 16 residues. CDR3 loop: CASSGLVRGPGNTIYF. The CDR3 bases are TGTGCCAGCAGCGGATTGGTGAGGGGCCCTGGAAACACCATATATTTT.

The chain employs TRBV19 and TRBJ1-5; the match to TRBD1 covers 7 bases. The CDR3 is 15 amino acids. Trimming at V came to 7 bases and at J to 0 bases, leaving 6 bases not matched to a gene. CDR1 and CDR2 from the germline V gene are LNHDA and SQIVND (reference sequence). The CDR3: CASTRQGFSNQPQHF. The CDR3, as DNA: TGTGCCAGTACCCGACAGGGTTTTAGCAATCAGCCCCAGCATTTT.

The rearrangement uses TRBV7-2 and TRBJ2-3; 9 bases line up with TRBD2. In germline, CDR1 is SGHTA, CDR2 FQGNSA. Trimming cost V 0 bases and J 5 bases; bases outside gene matches: 6. There are 16 residues in the CDR3. The CDR3 region is CASSLAPGRGGDTQYF. The CDR3 DNA sequence: TGTGCCAGCAGCTTAGCGCCGGGGCGGGGGGGAGATACGCAGTATTTT.

The rearrangement joins TRBV24-1 to TRBJ1-2; a possible D gene is TRBD1 (5 bases). CDR3 length: 15 residues. The germline gives CDR1 KGHDR, CDR2 SFDVKD. V lost 3 bases to trimming and J lost 4 bases, with 14 bases between them. This CDR3 reads CATSDTAGSSYGYTF. CDR3 DNA sequence: TGTGCCACCAGTGATACGGCAGGGTCTTCCTATGGCTACACCTTC.

This clone was counted a single time. V usage is TRBV27 and J usage is TRBJ2-7; 13 nucleotides agree with TRBD2. The CDR3 sequence is 16 residues long. Germline V gives CDR1 MNHEY, CDR2 SMNVEV (reference sequence). V trimming: 5 bases; J trimming: 5 bases; junction bases outside the gene matches: 9. The CDR3 DNA follows: TGTGCCAGCAGTCGTCCGGGACTAGCGGGACTGAACGAGCAGTACTTC. Residues: CASSRPGLAGLNEQYF.

V is TRBV30 and J is TRBJ1-2; D is undetermined. CDR3 length equals 12 residues. V was shortened by 0 bases and J by 8 bases, with 10 bases between the two germline ends. The V gene's germline CDR1 is GTSNPN and CDR2 SVGIG (reference sequence). The CDR3, as DNA: TGTGCCTGGAGTGTAGGCTTGAAGGGCTACACCTTC. It yields the protein CAWSVGLKGYTF.

V usage is TRBV6-1 and J usage is TRBJ1-5; D remains unclear. The CDR3 has 15 residues. Trimming took off 1 base at V and 2 bases at J, with 9 bases between the two ends. Per the germline V gene, CDR1 is MNHNS and CDR2 is SASEGT. The CDR3 DNA reads as TGTGCCAGCAGTGAAGGGCCCTTCGGCAATCAGCCCCAGCATTTT. This encodes CASSEGPFGNQPQHF.

The chain couples TRBV12-3 or TRBV12-4 to TRBJ2-7; D might be TRBD2 (5 bases). The CDR3 covers 12 residues. Trimming stripped 3 bases from V and 5 bases from J, with 8 bases between. The CDR3 nucleotides read TGTGCCAGCAGTTTTGACGGGGACGAGCAGTACTTC. This gives the protein CASSFDGDEQYF.

J is TRBJ2-2 and V is TRBV2; maybe TRBD1 (5 bases). The V end was cut by 2 bases, the J end by 7 bases, with 8 bases between. There are 13 residues in the CDR3. Looked up from germline, CDR1 is SNHLY and CDR2 is FYNNEI. In DNA, the CDR3 is TGTGCCAGCAGTGAACAGGGAAGCGGGGAGCTGTTTTTT. Residues: CASSEQGSGELFF.

The chain is built from TRBV7-9 and TRBJ2-2; 8 bases fit TRBD2. In germline, CDR1 is SEHNR, CDR2 FQNEAQ (reference sequence). J was trimmed by 1 base and V by 5 bases; bases with no gene match: 6. The CDR3 spans 16 residues. The CDR3 loop reads CASSTGTSENTGELFF. The CDR3 coding sequence is TGTGCCAGCAGCACTGGGACTAGTGAGAACACCGGGGAGCTGTTTTTT.

The CDR3 bases are TGTGCCAGCAGTTATGACATCGGACGCACAGATACGCAGTATTTT. Translated: CASSYDIGRTDTQYF. This chain links TRBV7-6 with TRBJ2-3; D not resolved. Germline V gene lookup returns CDR1 SGHVS and CDR2 FNYEAQ. This CDR3 spans 15 amino acids. Trimming took 6 bases from V and 1 from J, leaving 14 bases between them.

The rearrangement uses TRBV18 and TRBJ2-3; 7 bases match TRBD2. J lost 5 bases, V lost 5 bases, and 4 bases had no gene match. Germline CDR1 reads KGHSH; CDR2 reads LQKENI. There are 13 residues in the CDR3. The CDR3 bases are TGTGCCAGCTCAGCGGGAGCAGGAGATACGCAGTATTTT. Protein: CASSAGAGDTQYF.

The chain couples TRBV28 to TRBJ1-4; D may be TRBD1 (5 bases). V lost 3 bases to trimming and J lost 7 bases, with 15 bases between them. This CDR3 has 15 residues. Germline loops: CDR1 MDHEN, CDR2 SYDVKM. CDR3 protein: CASSFEGIRGEKLFF. DNA for the CDR3: TGTGCCAGCAGTTTTGAGGGGATAAGGGGTGAAAAACTGTTTTTT.

The V and J genes are TRBV5-6 and TRBJ2-5; 13 bases are a match to TRBD2. From germline, CDR1 is SGHDT and CDR2 YYEEEE. With 4 bases clipped from V and 0 bases from J, the junction kept 6 bases outside the gene matches. CDR3 length: 17 residues. The CDR3, as DNA: TGTGCCAGCAGCCTCCTTACTAGCGGGGGGGACCAAGAGACCCAGTACTTC. Its protein is CASSLLTSGGDQETQYF.

This sequence joins TRBV7-9 and TRBJ2-7, with D possibly being TRBD1 (5 bases). Trimming removed 1 base from V and 3 bases from J, with 7 bases in between. The CDR3 is 13 amino acids. Germline V CDR1 and CDR2: SEHNR, FQNEAQ (reference sequence). CDR3 bases: TGTGCCAGCAGCTTAGACAGGCTCTACGAGCAGTACTTC. Translation: CASSLDRLYEQYF.

The chain is built from TRBV20-1 and TRBJ2-7, with TRBD2 matching 12 bases. Germline loops: CDR1 DFQATT, CDR2 SNEGSKA (reference sequence). The CDR3 has 15 residues. Trimming cost V 3 bases and J 2 bases; bases outside gene matches: 5. The CDR3 protein is CSASGTSGPTYEQYF. CDR3 bases: TGCAGTGCTAGTGGGACTAGCGGGCCCACCTACGAGCAGTACTTC.

This clone was recorded many times. The chain uses TRBV29-1 and TRBJ1-4; D unclear. There are 12 residues in the CDR3. CDR1 and CDR2 (germline): SQVTM, ANQGSEA. The V and J ends lost 4 bases and 8 bases respectively, with 11 bases between them. CDR3 residues: CSVVQEGEKLFF. Here the CDR3 DNA reads TGCAGCGTTGTTCAGGAAGGGGAAAAACTGTTTTTT.

This chain connects TRBV2 to TRBJ1-5, with D unresolved. Germline V gene sequence: CDR1 SNHLY, CDR2 FYNNEI. The CDR3 has 14 residues. Trimming pared 4 bases from V and 5 bases from J, leaving 12 bases between. The CDR3 DNA is TGTGCCAGCAGTGGTCAGCTACAAGATCAGCCCCAGCATTTT. Translating it yields CASSGQLQDQPQHF.

V and J are TRBV28 and TRBJ1-3; D unclear. Germline V gene data show CDR1 as MDHEN and CDR2 as SYDVKM. The CDR3 contains 16 residues. The V and J ends lost 5 bases and 1 base respectively, with 15 bases between them. CDR3 bases: TGTGCCAGCAGTAGGAGACGGGGAGGGTCTGGAAACACCATATATTTT. The encoded protein is CASSRRRGGSGNTIYF.